The 19 T cell receptor beta chains presented below share a single source sample, sequenced in a study of technical replicates of blood from a handful of donors. Clones were sequenced by immunoSEQ multiplex PCR, and TCRdb holds only the in-frame ones, with some missing. The table lists about 100,000 clones, just over 95% of them singletons, with roughly 0.21% in the top ten. What was sequenced was T cells isolated from PBMCs. These receptors came from a human donor in good health.

V is TRBV5-8 and J is TRBJ2-3; 11 bases align to TRBD1. V shed 4 bases and J 6 bases; nucleotides not matched to a gene: 13. CDR3 size: 17 residues. The germline V gene encodes CDR1 SGHTS and CDR2 YDEGEE. CDR3: CASSHTGTGGFIDTQYF. CDR3 nucleotide sequence: TGTGCCAGCAGCCATACCGGGACAGGGGGATTTATCGATACGCAGTATTTT.

This sequence joins TRBV5-1 and TRBJ1-2; possible D gene TRBD1, 6 bases. The CDR3 sequence is 18 residues long. Looked up from germline, CDR1 is SGHRS and CDR2 is YFSETQ. The V gene lost 0 bases and the J gene lost 0 bases, with 18 bases spanning the gap. The CDR3 sequence is CASSLEVRAGASNYGYTF. The CDR3 DNA follows: TGCGCCAGCAGCTTGGAGGTTCGGGCAGGGGCTTCTAACTATGGCTACACCTTC.

The V and J genes are TRBV5-4 and TRBJ2-7; D is possibly TRBD2 (5 bases). V was clipped by 2 bases and J by 2 bases, with 14 bases between them. There are 15 residues in the CDR3. The germline gives CDR1 SGHNT, CDR2 YYREEE (reference sequence). The CDR3 DNA follows: TGTGCCAGCAGCTTTTTGCGGACGGGAACCTACGAGCAGTACTTC. It is translated as CASSFLRTGTYEQYF.

This chain uses TRBV30 with TRBJ2-7; the match to TRBD1 covers 8 bases. The length of the CDR3 is 14 residues. J gave up 2 bases and V 4 bases, and 7 bases lay outside the gene matches. Germline-derived CDR1 and CDR2 are GTSNPN and SVGIG (reference sequence). In DNA, the CDR3 is TGTGCCTGGAACCGGACAGGGCCTCCCTACGAGCAGTACTTC. Encoded protein: CAWNRTGPPYEQYF.

This chain links TRBV19 with TRBJ2-3; 8 bases fit TRBD2. In germline, CDR1 is LNHDA, CDR2 SQIVND (reference sequence). The V gene end was trimmed by 5 bases and the J gene end by 3 bases; junction bases not matched to a gene: 7. The CDR3 is made up of 15 amino acids. DNA for the CDR3: TGTGCCAGTAGTCAGCGGGAGCCGGTTACAGATACGCAGTATTTT. It encodes CASSQREPVTDTQYF.

V gene TRBV10-2 combines with J gene TRBJ2-5; D possibly corresponds to TRBD2 (6 bases). Trimming took 2 bases from V and 1 from J, leaving 11 bases between them. Per germline, CDR1 WSHSY and CDR2 SAAADI. The CDR3 contains 15 residues. CDR3 nucleotides: TGCGCCAGCAGTGAGAGCCCGGGGGTCCAAGAGACCCAGTACTTC. Amino acid sequence: CASSESPGVQETQYF.

The chain recombines TRBV6-5 with TRBJ2-7; D is ambiguous. CDR3 length: 12 amino acids. The V gene's germline CDR1 is MNHEY and CDR2 SVGAGI. V was trimmed by 4 bases and J by 10 bases, leaving 14 bases between them. This chain's CDR3 is CASSLSGSLQYF. The CDR3 nucleotides are TGTGCCAGCAGTTTATCCGGGTCCCTACAGTACTTC.

The chain combines TRBV14 with TRBJ1-2; 8 bases match TRBD1. The length of the CDR3 is 13 residues. Losses at the gene ends were 4 bases for V and 8 bases for J; bases not matched to a gene: 6. Germline values: CDR1 SGHDN, CDR2 FVKESK. CDR3 nucleotides: TGTGCCAGCAGCCGAGGGACAGGAGGGGGCTACACCTTC. As protein: CASSRGTGGGYTF.

The V gene is TRBV18, the J gene TRBJ2-7; 9 bases line up with TRBD1. The CDR3 contains 15 residues. Germline V lookup: CDR1 KGHSH, CDR2 LQKENI. V lost 0 bases, J lost 2 bases, and 2 bases stayed unmatched. CDR3: CASSPPGQGPYEQYF. For the CDR3, the DNA is TGTGCCAGCTCACCACCGGGACAGGGACCCTACGAGCAGTACTTC.

This chain joins TRBV5-4 and TRBJ1-2; a weak D match, TRBD1 (6 bases). V lost 2 bases and J 7 bases, leaving 12 bases between the germline ends. The CDR3 has 13 residues. The germline gives CDR1 SGHNT, CDR2 YYREEE (reference sequence). The CDR3: CASSFRGMSGYTF. CDR3 bases: TGTGCCAGCAGCTTCAGGGGTATGAGTGGCTACACCTTC.

This clone was counted between two and nine times. The chain couples TRBV21-1 to TRBJ2-1; the table's D gene call, TRBD1, was not cross checked with the DNA. TRBV21-1 is annotated as a pseudogene. CDR3 length equals 15 residues. The CDR3 DNA is TGTGCCAGCAGCAGAGACAGGGGTTCCTACAATGAGCAGTTCTTC. Its protein product is CASSRDRGSYNEQFF.

The chain is built from TRBV7-6 and TRBJ2-7; tentatively, D is TRBD1 (6 bases). Deletions cut 2 bases from V and 2 bases from J, with 10 bases between. The CDR3 contains 14 residues. Looked up from germline, CDR1 is SGHVS and CDR2 is FNYEAQ. For the CDR3, the DNA is TGTGCCAGCAGCTTACCGGACAGCCCCTACGAGCAGTACTTC. Translating gives CASSLPDSPYEQYF.

The rearrangement joins TRBV10-2 to TRBJ2-7, with TRBD2 identical over 8 bases. The CDR3 is 14 amino acids. Germline CDR1 and CDR2: WSHSY and SAAADI. Trimming removed 10 bases from V and 5 bases from J; junction bases left unmatched: 13. The CDR3 region has the DNA TGCGCCACCTTTCCACCGGGAGGGAGCGACGAGCAGTACTTC. It encodes CATFPPGGSDEQYF.

The V gene is TRBV6-5, the J gene TRBJ2-1; D not certain. The germline gives CDR1 MNHEY, CDR2 SVGAGI. Trimming took off 7 bases at V and 0 bases at J, with 13 bases between the two ends. This CDR3 region has 15 residues. Here the CDR3 reads CASTPGTTSYNEQFF. The CDR3 DNA is TGTGCCAGCACCCCCGGAACTACCTCCTACAATGAGCAGTTCTTC.

The rearrangement uses TRBV19 and TRBJ2-7, with 11 bases fitting TRBD1. With V trimmed by 4 bases and J by 5 bases, 7 bases remained unmatched. The CDR3 length is 15 residues. Germline lookup yields CDR1 LNHDA and CDR2 SQIVND (reference sequence). This CDR3 is CASSNRDRGWHEQYF. For the CDR3, the DNA is TGTGCCAGTAGTAACCGGGACAGGGGGTGGCACGAGCAGTACTTC.

The chain has TRBV15 and TRBJ1-4; a weak D match, TRBD1 (6 bases). The CDR3 is 15 residues long. Trimming removed 0 bases at V and 8 bases at J, with 13 bases between. The germline V gene has CDR1 LNHNV and CDR2 YYDKDF (reference sequence). CDR3 region: CATSRDLAGEEKLFF. The CDR3 coding sequence is TGTGCCACCAGCAGAGATCTAGCAGGGGAGGAAAAACTGTTTTTT.

The chain couples TRBV28 to TRBJ2-1; 9 nucleotides match TRBD2. V shed 6 bases, J shed 11 bases, and the junction held 14 bases outside the gene matches. CDR1 MDHEN and CDR2 SYDVKM come from the germline V gene. The CDR3 extends over 15 amino acids. This CDR3 is CASREAASGAYQQFF. The CDR3 DNA is TGTGCCAGCAGGGAGGCGGCTAGCGGGGCCTATCAGCAGTTCTTC.

This sequence joins TRBV7-2 and TRBJ2-3; weak D call: TRBD2 (5 bases). CDR3 length: 16 residues. Germline V gene lookup returns CDR1 SGHTA and CDR2 FQGNSA. V lost 2 bases to trimming and J lost 0 bases, with 12 bases between them. The CDR3 protein is CASSLTGGLSTDTQYF. Written as DNA, the CDR3 is TGTGCCAGCAGCTTAACGGGCGGGCTTAGCACAGATACGCAGTATTTT.

The chain uses TRBV28 and TRBJ2-7, with unresolved D. The germline CDR1 and CDR2 sequences are MDHEN and SYDVKM. The germline V and J ends were trimmed by 1 base and 0 bases, with 16 bases remaining between them. The CDR3 contains 17 residues. CDR3 protein: CASSLFVSVYSSYEQYF. For the CDR3, the DNA is TGTGCCAGCAGTTTATTCGTGTCGGTCTATTCCTCCTACGAGCAGTACTTC.